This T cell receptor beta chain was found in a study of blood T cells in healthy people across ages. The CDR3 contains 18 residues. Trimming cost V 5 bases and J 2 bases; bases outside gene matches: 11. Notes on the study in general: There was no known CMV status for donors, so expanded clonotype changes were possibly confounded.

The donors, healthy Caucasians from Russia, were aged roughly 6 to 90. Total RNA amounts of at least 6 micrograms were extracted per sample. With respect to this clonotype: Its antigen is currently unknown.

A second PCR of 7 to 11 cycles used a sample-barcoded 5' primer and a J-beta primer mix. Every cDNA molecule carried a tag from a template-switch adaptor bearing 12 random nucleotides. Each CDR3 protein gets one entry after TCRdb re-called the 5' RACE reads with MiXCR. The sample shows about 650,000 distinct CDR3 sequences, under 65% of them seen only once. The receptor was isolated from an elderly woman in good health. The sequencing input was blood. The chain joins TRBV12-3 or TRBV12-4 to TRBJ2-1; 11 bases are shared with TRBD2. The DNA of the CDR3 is TGTGCCAGCAGTATACCCTTTTTAGCGGGAGGGACCTACAATGAGCAGTTCTTC. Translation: CASSIPFLAGGTYNEQFF.